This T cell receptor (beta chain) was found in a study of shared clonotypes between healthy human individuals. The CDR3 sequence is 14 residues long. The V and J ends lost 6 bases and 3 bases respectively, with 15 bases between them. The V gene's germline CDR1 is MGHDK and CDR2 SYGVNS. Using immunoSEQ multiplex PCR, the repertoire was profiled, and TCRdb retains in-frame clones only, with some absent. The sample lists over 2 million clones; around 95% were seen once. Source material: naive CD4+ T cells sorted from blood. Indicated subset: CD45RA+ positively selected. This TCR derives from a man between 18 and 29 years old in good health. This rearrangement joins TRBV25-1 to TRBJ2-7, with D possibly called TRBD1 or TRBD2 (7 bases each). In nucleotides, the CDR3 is TGTGCCAGCAGCAGGGGGGGGACAGTCTACGAGCAGTACTTC. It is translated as CASSRGGTVYEQYF.